This T cell receptor (beta chain) was identified in a study of early T cells in non-severe SARS-CoV-2 infection. Turning to the study itself: Unsorted whole blood bulk RNA was sequenced, with unpaired chains.

From the 5' RACE reads, TCRdb called clonotypes with MiXCR, one entry per CDR3 protein. This sample has roughly 110,000 distinct CDR3 sequences, with 11% found just once. Concerning this clonotype itself: One junction end does not reproduce the germline sequence, and a read error may be involved.

This receptor was taken from an adult who was a healthcare worker with PCR-confirmed SARS-CoV-2 infection or an uninfected control (not recorded which). Source material: whole blood.

In DNA, the CDR3 is TGCAGTGCTCAACCTCTCGGGGCAGGGCCAAACTTC. It encodes CSAQPLGAGPNF. The chain links TRBV20-1 to TRBJ2-1, with D perhaps given as TRBD1 or TRBD2 (5 bases each). The length of the CDR3 is 12 residues. Germline V gene data show CDR1 as DFQATT and CDR2 as SNEGSKA (reference sequence).